The 31 T cell receptor beta chains presented below share a single source sample, sequenced in a study of shared clonotypes between healthy human individuals. Assay used: immunoSEQ multiplex PCR; TCRdb lists only in-frame clones, some missing. The table lists 600,000 to 750,000 clones, approximately 72% of them singletons. Sequencing was carried out using memory CD4+ T cells sorted from blood. Subset indicated: CD45RA-negative fraction. Receptor source: a woman in her thirties in good health.

This clone was observed a few times. The V and J genes are TRBV6-1 and TRBJ2-7; weak D call: TRBD1 (6 bases). The CDR3 loop spans 14 amino acids. V lost 8 bases, J lost 3 bases, and 17 bases lay in between. Germline assignment: CDR1 MNHNS and CDR2 SASEGT. As DNA, the CDR3 is TGTGCCAGCGACGAACAGGGTTTCGGCTACGAGCAGTACTTC. It is translated as CASDEQGFGYEQYF.

V and J are TRBV30 and TRBJ1-4, with 7 bases aligning to TRBD1. There are 14 residues in the CDR3. The germline V gene has CDR1 GTSNPN and CDR2 SVGIG (reference sequence). The trim removed 3 bases at V and 6 bases at J, leaving 7 bases unmatched. The CDR3 here is CAWSLGTAYEKLFF. CDR3 coding DNA: TGTGCCTGGAGCCTTGGGACAGCGTATGAAAAACTGTTTTTT. Complete variable domain (other parts from reference TRBV30 and TRBJ1-4): SQTIHQWPATLVQPVGSPLSLECTVEGTSNPNLYWYRQAAGRGLQLLFYSVGIGQISSEVPQNLSASRPQDRQFILSSKKLLLSDSGFYLCAWSLGTAYEKLFFGSGTQLSVL.

The chain recombines TRBV11-2 with TRBJ2-5, with D possibly TRBD2 on 6 matching bases. The germline V gene encodes CDR1 SGHAT and CDR2 FQNNGV. The CDR3 is made up of 16 amino acids. V was pared by 2 bases and J by 5 bases, with 18 bases between. As DNA, the CDR3 is TGTGCCAGCAGCTTAACCGGGAGTCCTCTGTGGGAGACCCAGTACTTC. It is translated as CASSLTGSPLWETQYF. Full variable domain (missing parts from reference TRBV11-2 and TRBJ2-5): EAGVAQSPRYKIIEKRQSVAFWCNPISGHATLYWYQQILGQGPKLLIQFQNNGVVDDSQLPKDRFSAERLKGVDSTLKIQPAKLEDSAVYLCASSLTGSPLWETQYFGPGTRLLVL.

This clone has only a few counts. This chain uses TRBV9 with TRBJ2-5; maybe TRBD2 (6 bases). The CDR3 is made up of 15 amino acids. Looked up from germline, CDR1 is SGDLS and CDR2 is YYNGEE. V was clipped by 0 bases and J by 1 base, with 10 bases between them. In nucleotides, the CDR3 is TGTGCCAGCAGCGTAGATCGGGGAGGCCAAGAGACCCAGTACTTC. This codes for CASSVDRGGQETQYF.

The sample holds one count of this clone. The rearrangement uses TRBV28 and TRBJ1-4; TRBD1 matches 11 bases. In germline, CDR1 is MDHEN, CDR2 SYDVKM. The CDR3 spans 16 residues. V lost 5 bases, J lost 5 bases, and 7 bases stayed unmatched. CDR3 DNA: TGTGCCAGCAGTAGGACAGGGGGCGGGAGGAATGAAAAACTGTTTTTT. Protein: CASSRTGGGRNEKLFF.

A word on this clone: At the DNA level, this CDR3 is encoded by other sequences in the same sample as well. The gene calls are TRBV5-1 and TRBJ1-2, with D possibly being TRBD1 (6 bases). Germline CDR1 SGHRS, CDR2 YFSETQ. The V and J ends lost 0 bases and 4 bases respectively, with 7 bases between them. CDR3 length: 13 residues. The CDR3 is CASSLGDIYGYTF. The CDR3 DNA reads as TGCGCCAGCAGCTTGGGGGACATCTATGGCTACACCTTC.

The chain has TRBV9 and TRBJ2-7, with D possibly TRBD2 on 6 matching bases. This CDR3 spans 15 amino acids. Deletions cut 1 base from V and 2 bases from J, with 13 bases between. Per germline, CDR1 SGDLS and CDR2 YYNGEE. In nucleotides, the CDR3 is TGTGCCAGCAGCGTACGGGGCGGGGCCACCTACGAGCAGTACTTC. Protein sequence: CASSVRGGATYEQYF.

The rearrangement uses TRBV9 and TRBJ2-3, with 7 bases that match TRBD2. The CDR3 has 16 residues. CDR1 SGDLS and CDR2 YYNGEE come from the germline V gene. Trimming removed 0 bases from V and 4 bases from J; junction bases left unmatched: 8. The CDR3 loop reads CASSVAPRERADTQYF. CDR3 coding DNA: TGTGCCAGCAGCGTAGCTCCGCGGGAGCGGGCAGATACGCAGTATTTT.

The V gene is TRBV6-5, the J gene TRBJ2-7, with TRBD1 identical over 7 bases. V trimming: 2 bases; J trimming: 6 bases; junction bases outside the gene matches: 7. The CDR3 runs 14 residues. In germline, CDR1 is MNHEY, CDR2 SVGAGI. The CDR3 is CASSYRQGRGEQYF. CDR3 DNA: TGTGCCAGCAGTTACCGACAGGGACGAGGCGAGCAGTACTTC.

V gene TRBV7-2 combines with J gene TRBJ2-1; tentative D call: TRBD2 (6 bases). CDR3 length: 18 residues. Germline loops: CDR1 SGHTA, CDR2 FQGNSA. V shed 5 bases and J shed 0 bases, with 20 bases lying between them. CDR3 in amino acids: CASSAGGAGSSSYNEQFF. As DNA, the CDR3 is TGTGCCAGCAGCGCCGGGGGAGCGGGCTCCAGCTCCTACAATGAGCAGTTCTTC.

The V and J genes are TRBV5-1 and TRBJ1-2; TRBD1 aligns across 8 bases. Per the germline V gene, CDR1 is SGHRS and CDR2 is YFSETQ. The CDR3 runs 14 residues. Losses at the gene ends were 4 bases for V and 8 bases for J; bases not matched to a gene: 10. The CDR3 sequence is CASSRETGVGGYTF. The CDR3 DNA is TGCGCCAGCAGCAGGGAGACAGGGGTTGGCGGCTACACCTTC.

The V gene is TRBV19, the J gene TRBJ2-1; TRBD2 agrees at 8 bases. This CDR3 comprises 15 residues. The junction had 3 bases not matched to a gene; V was cut back by 2 bases and J by 3 bases. The V gene's germline CDR1 is LNHDA and CDR2 SQIVND (reference sequence). CDR3 region: CASSITAGGYNEQFF. CDR3 in DNA: TGTGCCAGTAGTATAACGGCGGGAGGCTACAATGAGCAGTTCTTC.

This clone appeared a single time. This chain joins TRBV25-1 and TRBJ2-7; 9 bases line up with TRBD1. Germline lookup yields CDR1 MGHDK and CDR2 SYGVNS. V gave up 2 bases and J gave up 2 bases; unmatched junction bases: 10. The CDR3 sequence is 17 residues long. CDR3 protein: CASSETGPGTGTYEQYF. CDR3 in DNA: TGTGCCAGCAGTGAAACTGGACCCGGGACAGGGACCTACGAGCAGTACTTC.

This sequence joins TRBV11-3 and TRBJ2-3, with TRBD2 matching over 7 bases. Germline V CDR1 and CDR2: SGHNT, YENEEA. V dropped 1 base and J dropped 5; count of bases not matched to a gene: 9. The CDR3 sequence is 16 residues long. CDR3 DNA: TGTGCCAGCAGCTTAGGCTTGGCGGGAGACGGAGATACGCAGTATTTT. Translating it yields CASSLGLAGDGDTQYF.

The chain carries TRBV18 and TRBJ2-5; D is perhaps TRBD1 or TRBD2 (5 bases each). The CDR3 spans 14 residues. Trimming took 2 bases from V and 2 from J, leaving 9 bases between them. CDR1 is KGHSH, CDR2 LQKENI, per germline. The CDR3 sequence is CASSPEWGQETQYF. CDR3 DNA: TGTGCCAGCTCACCAGAGTGGGGGCAAGAGACCCAGTACTTC.

This clone was recorded once. The chain joins TRBV19 to TRBJ1-5; maybe TRBD1 (6 bases). The CDR3 totals 16 residues. Germline lookup yields CDR1 LNHDA and CDR2 SQIVND (reference sequence). The V gene lost 5 bases and the J gene lost 4 bases, with 18 bases spanning the gap. This CDR3 reads CASSPRGSWFNQPQHF. The CDR3 region has the DNA TGTGCCAGTAGTCCCAGGGGCTCCTGGTTTAATCAGCCCCAGCATTTT.

This chain uses TRBV6-5 with TRBJ2-7; no clear D gene. Trimming removed 9 bases at V and 3 bases at J, with 15 bases between. The V gene's germline CDR1 is MNHEY and CDR2 SVGAGI. CDR3 length: 13 residues. The CDR3 bases are TGTGCCAGTCGCATATGGGTAAGCTACGAGCAGTACTTC. Its translation: CASRIWVSYEQYF.

The rearrangement uses TRBV10-3 and TRBJ2-1; perhaps D is TRBD1 or TRBD2 (6 bases each). Trimming removed 0 bases from V and 4 bases from J, with 19 bases in between. This CDR3 has 18 residues. Germline CDR1 is ENHRY and CDR2 is SYGVKD. CDR3 sequence reads: CAISESTRGLKPYNEQFF. DNA of the CDR3: TGTGCCATCAGTGAGTCGACTCGGGGGCTTAAACCATACAATGAGCAGTTCTTC.

This clone has only one observation. This sequence joins TRBV7-8 and TRBJ2-7; 13 nucleotides agree with TRBD2. The V and J ends lost 4 bases and 4 bases, in that order; junction bases with no gene match: 13. The CDR3 runs to 18 residues. Germline-derived CDR1 and CDR2 are SGHVS and FQNEAQ. The CDR3 loop reads CASSSRLAGGLLPYEQYF. DNA of the CDR3: TGTGCCAGCAGCTCCCGACTAGCGGGAGGCCTCTTACCTTACGAGCAGTACTTC. The full variable domain, rest sourced from reference TRBV7-8 and TRBJ2-7, is GAGVSQSPRYKVAKRGQDVALRCDPISGHVSLFWYQQALGQGPEFLTYFQNEAQLDKSGLPSDRFFAERPEGSVSTLKIQRTQQEDSAVYLCASSSRLAGGLLPYEQYFGPGTRLTVT.

V usage is TRBV13 and J usage is TRBJ2-7; D possibly matches TRBD1 or TRBD2 (7 bases each). Trimming stripped 7 bases from V and 1 base from J, with 17 bases between. The CDR3 loop spans 15 amino acids. The V gene's germline CDR1 is PRHDT and CDR2 FYEKMQ (reference sequence). The chain's CDR3 is CASTPWGGQSYEQYF. CDR3 nucleotides: TGTGCCAGCACCCCCTGGGGGGGACAGTCCTACGAGCAGTACTTC. The complete variable domain, with remaining parts taken from reference TRBV13 and TRBJ2-7, reads AAGVIQSPRHLIKEKRETATLKCYPIPRHDTVYWYQQGPGQDPQFLISFYEKMQSDKGSIPDRFSAQQFSDYHSELNMSSLELGDSALYFCASTPWGGQSYEQYFGPGTRLTVT.

The rearrangement links TRBV7-8 to TRBJ1-2; 10 bases agree with TRBD1. J gave up 0 bases and V 5 bases, and 9 bases lay outside the gene matches. CDR1 SGHVS and CDR2 FQNEAQ come from the germline V gene. This CDR3 region has 17 residues. CDR3 nucleotide sequence: TGTGCCAGCAGCCCCGGGACAGGGGACGAGGCTAACTATGGCTACACCTTC. Encoded protein: CASSPGTGDEANYGYTF.

This rearrangement joins TRBV21-1 to TRBJ2-7; the table's D call TRBD1 went unverified against the DNA. TRBV21-1 is noted as a pseudogene. CDR3 size: 16 residues. The CDR3 nucleotides are TGTGCCAGCAGCAAAATGGCCGCCGACAGATACTACGAGCAGTACTTC. Amino acids: CASSKMAADRYYEQYF.

The chain couples TRBV18 to TRBJ2-7; D remains unclear. The germline V and J ends were trimmed by 1 base and 5 bases, with 18 bases remaining between them. CDR1 and CDR2 (germline): KGHSH, LQKENI. CDR3 length equals 16 residues. CDR3 in amino acids: CASSPLKGSRFHEQYF. The DNA for the CDR3 is TGTGCCAGCTCACCACTAAAGGGAAGCCGGTTCCACGAGCAGTACTTC.

The chain employs TRBV30 and TRBJ2-3; TRBD1 might be the D (6 bases). Trimming pared 0 bases from V and 10 bases from J, leaving 11 bases between. Germline values: CDR1 GTSNPN, CDR2 SVGIG (reference sequence). CDR3 length equals 12 residues. The CDR3 reads CAWSVGAPAQYF. In nucleotides, the CDR3 is TGTGCCTGGAGTGTGGGGGCCCCGGCGCAGTATTTT.

This rearrangement joins TRBV5-5 to TRBJ1-5; D might be TRBD1 (5 bases). CDR3 length: 15 residues. Deletions cut 3 bases from V and 1 base from J, with 11 bases between. The germline V gene encodes CDR1 SGHKS and CDR2 YYEKEE (reference sequence). CDR3 coding DNA: TGTGCCAGCAGCTCGGGGCTTACCAGCAATCAGCCCCAGCATTTT. This translates into CASSSGLTSNQPQHF.

J is TRBJ1-5 and V is TRBV27; D remains unclear. With 4 bases removed from V and 1 base from J, the gap between germline ends came to 11 bases. Germline V gene lookup returns CDR1 MNHEY and CDR2 SMNVEV (reference sequence). CDR3 length: 15 residues. The CDR3 here is CASSSKGVSNQPQHF. The CDR3 DNA follows: TGTGCCAGCAGTTCGAAAGGAGTGAGCAATCAGCCCCAGCATTTT.

V and J are TRBV5-1 and TRBJ2-3, with TRBD2 matching over 7 bases. V shed 0 bases and J 5 bases; nucleotides not matched to a gene: 3. CDR1 and CDR2 (germline): SGHRS, YFSETQ. The CDR3 extends over 14 amino acids. CDR3 residues: CASSLGEGVDTQYF. The DNA of the CDR3 is TGCGCCAGCAGCTTGGGGGAGGGCGTAGATACGCAGTATTTT.

CDR3 DNA sequence: TGTGCCAGCCAGGGTTCGCACAATGAGCAGTTCTTC. Amino acid sequence: CASQGSHNEQFF. This chain joins TRBV27 and TRBJ2-1, with D perhaps TRBD1 (5 bases). This CDR3 region has 12 residues. Trimming shortened V by 8 bases and J by 5 bases, and 10 bases separated the two germline ends. Germline CDR1 and CDR2: MNHEY and SMNVEV (reference sequence).

The chain uses TRBV10-2 and TRBJ2-7; 14 bases fit TRBD2. V gave up 6 bases and J gave up 2 bases; unmatched junction bases: 3. From germline, CDR1 is WSHSY and CDR2 SAAADI. This CDR3 contains 15 residues. The CDR3 reads CASREGLAGAYEQYF. DNA for the CDR3: TGCGCCAGCAGAGAGGGACTAGCGGGGGCCTACGAGCAGTACTTC.

The V gene is TRBV2, the J gene TRBJ2-1; 13 bases map to TRBD2. The germline CDR1 and CDR2 sequences are SNHLY and FYNNEI. The CDR3 covers 16 residues. V was pared by 6 bases and J by 7 bases, with 9 bases of the junction left unmatched. CDR3 in amino acids: CASSDGLAGVNNEQFF. In DNA form, the CDR3 reads TGTGCCAGCAGCGACGGACTAGCGGGAGTAAATAATGAGCAGTTCTTC.

The V and J genes are TRBV28 and TRBJ2-7; 7 bases fit TRBD1. This CDR3 is built from 13 residues. In germline, CDR1 is MDHEN, CDR2 SYDVKM. The V gene end was trimmed by 6 bases and the J gene end by 6 bases; junction bases not matched to a gene: 8. CDR3 protein: CASRDRFRLEQYF. The CDR3 DNA follows: TGTGCCAGCAGGGACAGGTTCCGGCTCGAGCAGTACTTC.